This TCR beta chain appears in the sequencing data of a study of shared clonotypes between healthy human individuals (dated by TCRdb to between 2020 and 2021). The study in broad terms: The cohort included three men and two women between 18 and 49 years of age. The study deeply sequenced blood TCR repertoires of 5 or 6 healthy adults to estimate repertoire size and the extent of clonotype sharing between individuals. Each donor's leukapheresis produced roughly between roughly 0.94 and 9.5 billion PBMCs. Libraries were prepared and TCR repertoires were sequenced by different laboratories using diverse techniques, in order to increase sequencing depth and limit assay-specific biases. For each donor, CD4 naive and CD4 memory were each given three plates, CD8 naive was given two plates, and CD8 memory was given one plate. General study outcomes and caveats: Sampling was limited to blood, and TCR repertoires in tissue likely differ from TCR repertoires in blood. Across four donors, roughly 5.1% of naive CD4, roughly 3.5% of naive CD8, roughly 2.2% of memory CD4, and 0.4% of memory CD8 clonotypes were shared. Naive subsets generally had larger estimated clonotype richness than memory subsets. Higher generation probabilities were observed for clonotypes shared by all four sorted-subset donors than for non-shared clonotypes. Because the study included only a small number of donors, the genetic and exposure-history diversity represented was limited. Incomplete sequencing was indicated by rarefaction of sorted-subset datasets, despite the large sequencing depth. Based on pairwise subsampling, the degree of clonotype sharing among donors was expected to be affected by sequencing depth.

Using the deep immunoSEQ assay, TCR CDR3 regions were amplified from genomic DNA by multiplex PCR. Genomic DNA extracted from each cell subset was distributed evenly over all wells of several immunoSEQ 96-well plates, and each plate served as one replicate. Each replicate PCR for sorted subsets received approximately 220 ng genomic DNA, equal to tens of thousands of T cell genomes. Purified libraries were quantified with a Qubit 3.0 fluorometer, sized on a Bioanalyzer 2100, and re-quantified with the KAPA Library Quantification kit. Every immunoSEQ 96-well plate was sequenced on a dedicated single-read 150-cycle Illumina NextSeq 550 flow cell. In the source study's methods: The immunoSEQ output contained only junctional sequences without quality scores, so filtering could not match that applied to full-length reads. To assign V/J genes and CDR3, sequences were annotated using PyIR, a Python wrapper for IgBLAST v1.9, with IMGT germline references. Reads with weak V/J assignments (E-value above 1e-6), missing CDR3, stop codons, out-of-frame junctions, or ambiguous translated residues were removed. V3J clonotypes were defined as sequences sharing the same inferred V gene, J gene, and CDR3 amino acid sequence. Percentage overlap between repertoires was computed as shared unique clonotypes divided by the size of the smaller repertoire. Three approaches were used to assess repertoire richness: RTK rarefaction, the Chao1 estimator, and Recon v2.1 estimates of unobserved clonotypes. For all TCRbeta clonotypes obtained by the gDNA method from a handful of donors, generation probabilities were computed with OLGA. TCRdb retrieved this table from immuneACCESS and kept in-frame rearrangements only. Not all clones are present; in checked studies, unresolved V genes account for under half, and no reason is known for the remainder. The V and J calls and the clone size are those of that table, but D and trimming were determined from the DNA. Present in this sample are 600,000 to 700,000 clones, 60% to 75% of which were seen just once. Under 2% of the sample lies in the top ten.

A remark on this clone: Its antigen is unknown. Qualities for individual bases were not recorded, and no much larger clone is one base off.

The germline V gene supplies CDR1 SNHLY and CDR2 FYNNEI. From cysteine to phenylalanine, the CDR3 is 14 amino acids long. Only the CDR3 DNA stays, 42 bases, in frame from base 1. V gives up 6 bases and J gives up 2 bases, and the segment between their germline ends measures 10 bases. The donors were healthy, HIV-negative adults with no recently reported acute infections or vaccinations. Every donor was a Caucasian adult living in Nashville, Tennessee, USA. CD4+ T cells were enriched through magnetic negative selection, after which naive cells were positively selected on CD45RA and the remaining negative fraction served as the memory subset. Blood was obtained by leukapheresis, after which PBMCs were separated by Ficoll-Histopaque density gradient centrifugation and cryopreserved in liquid nitrogen vapor phase. Analytical flow cytometry was used to check the purity and quantity of each magnetically sorted T cell population. From each sorted fraction, genomic DNA was isolated and quantified by UV absorbance on a Nanodrop 2000c.

The TCR was taken from a woman in her twenties or thirties in good health. The sample was memory CD4+ T cells sorted from blood. The cell subset or site tag for this specimen amounts to: CD45RA-negative fraction. The receptor chain draws on TRBV2 and TRBJ1-4; confidence is insufficient to name the D gene. The DNA sequence is as follows: TGTGCCAGCAGAACAACAGAGACTAATGAAAAACTGTTTTTT. This sequence encodes CASRTTETNEKLFF.